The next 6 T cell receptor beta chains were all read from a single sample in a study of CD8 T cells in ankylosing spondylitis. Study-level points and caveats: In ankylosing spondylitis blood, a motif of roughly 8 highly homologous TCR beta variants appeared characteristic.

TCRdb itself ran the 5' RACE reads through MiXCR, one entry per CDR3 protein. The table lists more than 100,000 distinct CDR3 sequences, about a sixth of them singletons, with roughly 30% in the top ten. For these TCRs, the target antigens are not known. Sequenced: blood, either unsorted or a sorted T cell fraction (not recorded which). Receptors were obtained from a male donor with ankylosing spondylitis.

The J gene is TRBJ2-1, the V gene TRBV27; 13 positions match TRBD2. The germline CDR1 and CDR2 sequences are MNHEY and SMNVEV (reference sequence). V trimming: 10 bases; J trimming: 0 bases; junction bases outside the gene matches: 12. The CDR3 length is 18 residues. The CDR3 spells CATTRLAGGHSSYNEQFF. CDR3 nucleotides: TGTGCCACCACAAGACTAGCGGGAGGTCATAGCTCCTACAATGAGCAGTTCTTC.

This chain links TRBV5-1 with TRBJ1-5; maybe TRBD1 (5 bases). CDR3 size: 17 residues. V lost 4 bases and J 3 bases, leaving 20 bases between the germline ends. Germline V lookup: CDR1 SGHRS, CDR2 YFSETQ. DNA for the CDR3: TGCGCCAGCAGCCCGAGTGAGGGGATCTATGTCAATCAGCCCCAGCATTTT. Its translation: CASSPSEGIYVNQPQHF.

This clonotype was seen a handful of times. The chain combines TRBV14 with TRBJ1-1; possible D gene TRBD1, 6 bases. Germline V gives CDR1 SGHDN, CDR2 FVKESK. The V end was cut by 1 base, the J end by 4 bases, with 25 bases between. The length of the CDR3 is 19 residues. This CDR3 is CASSQGGKGQGILGTEAFF. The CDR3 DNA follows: TGTGCCAGCAGCCAAGGCGGGAAAGGGCAGGGGATTTTAGGCACTGAAGCTTTCTTT.

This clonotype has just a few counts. The CDR3 is CSASRVSSYNEQFF. CDR3 DNA: TGCAGTGCTAGTCGGGTGAGCTCCTACAATGAGCAGTTCTTC. The chain employs TRBV20-1 and TRBJ2-1; no firm D call. The CDR3 spans 14 residues. Per germline, CDR1 DFQATT and CDR2 SNEGSKA (reference sequence). Trimming stripped 3 bases from V and 0 bases from J, with 9 bases between.

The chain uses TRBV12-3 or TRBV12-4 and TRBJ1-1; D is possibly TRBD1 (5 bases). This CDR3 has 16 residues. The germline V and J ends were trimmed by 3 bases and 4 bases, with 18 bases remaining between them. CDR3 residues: CASSFLSGQGFTEAFF. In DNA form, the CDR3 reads TGTGCCAGCAGTTTTTTGTCGGGGCAGGGCTTCACTGAAGCTTTCTTT.

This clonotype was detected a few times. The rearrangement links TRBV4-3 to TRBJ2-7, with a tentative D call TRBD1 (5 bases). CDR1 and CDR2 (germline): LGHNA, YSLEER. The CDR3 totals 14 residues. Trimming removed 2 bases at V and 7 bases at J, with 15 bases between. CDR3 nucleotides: TGCGCCAGCAGCCAATTGGCGTCCCCAGGGGAGCAGTACTTC. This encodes CASSQLASPGEQYF.